Listed here are 24 T cell receptor beta chains from one sample, sequenced in a study of cytomegalovirus exposure and HLA in healthy donors. The PCR ran on 60 Vbeta and 13 Jbeta primers. Profiled with immunoSEQ multiplex PCR; TCRdb holds only in-frame clones, not every one. The sample data list roughly 140,000 clones. Material: PBMCs. Receptor source: a man in his forties in good health and CMV-seronegative.

The J gene is TRBJ1-2, the V gene TRBV5-1; weak D call: TRBD1 (6 bases). With 4 bases removed from V and 6 bases from J, the gap between germline ends came to 10 bases. The CDR3 consists of 12 residues. Germline V gene sequence: CDR1 SGHRS, CDR2 YFSETQ. CDR3 sequence reads: CASSANRDGYTF. In DNA form, the CDR3 reads TGCGCCAGCAGCGCCAACAGGGATGGCTACACCTTC.

The CDR3 DNA sequence: TGTGCCAGCACTGATACGGGGTATGGCTACACCTTC. It codes for CASTDTGYGYTF. The V call is TRBV2, the J call TRBJ1-2, with no clear D. Trimming took 7 bases from V and 5 from J, leaving 11 bases between them. Germline V lookup: CDR1 SNHLY, CDR2 FYNNEI. The CDR3 covers 12 residues.

The chain recombines TRBV19 with TRBJ1-4; 7 bases align to TRBD1. CDR1 is LNHDA, CDR2 SQIVND, per germline (reference sequence). This CDR3 has 16 amino acids. V shed 7 bases and J 0 bases; nucleotides not matched to a gene: 8. CDR3 amino acids: CASKETGTATNEKLFF. CDR3 sequence (DNA): TGTGCCAGTAAAGAGACAGGGACTGCAACTAATGAAAAACTGTTTTTT.

The chain links TRBV5-1 to TRBJ1-4; 11 nucleotides line up with TRBD1. The CDR3 has 16 amino acids. The germline V gene has CDR1 SGHRS and CDR2 YFSETQ. The ends lost 4 bases at V and 8 bases at J; junction bases unmatched: 10. In DNA, the CDR3 is TGCGCCAGCAGCCCCCAGTGGGGACAGGGGGAAGAAAAACTGTTTTTT. Amino acid sequence: CASSPQWGQGEEKLFF.

The DNA of the CDR3 is TGTGCCAGCAGTTACCAGGGACAGACGGTCGGGGAGCTGTTTTTT. Its translation: CASSYQGQTVGELFF. The chain uses TRBV6-5 and TRBJ2-2; 7 bases map to TRBD1. The CDR3 is 15 amino acids. Germline lookup yields CDR1 MNHEY and CDR2 SVGAGI. Trimming cost V 2 bases and J 7 bases; bases outside gene matches: 7.

The chain has TRBV11-2 and TRBJ2-1; weak D call: TRBD1 (6 bases). Deletions cut 3 bases from V and 0 bases from J, with 12 bases between. From germline, CDR1 is SGHAT and CDR2 FQNNGV. This CDR3 has 16 amino acids. The CDR3 region is CASSFRADSSYNEQFF. The CDR3, as DNA: TGTGCCAGCAGCTTCCGAGCGGACAGCTCCTACAATGAGCAGTTCTTC.

This chain links TRBV10-3 with TRBJ1-1; weak D call: TRBD1 (5 bases). The CDR3 is 14 residues long. V lost 2 bases and J lost 5, with 12 bases in between. CDR1 and CDR2 (germline): ENHRY, SYGVKD. The CDR3 DNA follows: TGTGCCATCAGTGAGGCCGGGGGAAGGACTGAAGCTTTCTTT. It encodes CAISEAGGRTEAFF.

The J gene is TRBJ2-5, the V gene TRBV5-4, with TRBD1 matching 10 bases. This CDR3 is built from 17 residues. V shed 1 base and J 5 bases; nucleotides not matched to a gene: 11. CDR1 is SGHNT, CDR2 YYREEE, per germline (reference sequence). The DNA of the CDR3 is TGTGCCAGCAGCTTGCGACAGGGGGCATCGTTAGGGGAGACCCAGTACTTC. This gives the protein CASSLRQGASLGETQYF.

The CDR3, as DNA: TGTGCCAGCAGCTTGGTAGTGAACACTGAAGCTTTCTTT. Amino acids: CASSLVVNTEAFF. The V gene is TRBV5-4, the J gene TRBJ1-1; D is unresolved. This CDR3 has 13 amino acids. Trimming stripped 0 bases from V and 0 bases from J, with 3 bases between. Germline CDR1 is SGHNT and CDR2 is YYREEE (reference sequence).

V usage is TRBV19 and J usage is TRBJ2-6; 7 bases match TRBD1. V shed 1 base and J 0 bases; nucleotides not matched to a gene: 6. The germline CDR1 and CDR2 sequences are LNHDA and SQIVND (reference sequence). This CDR3 has 18 residues. CDR3 in amino acids: CASSIAGGSFSGANVLTF. Here the CDR3 DNA reads TGTGCCAGTAGTATAGCAGGGGGATCGTTCTCTGGGGCCAACGTCCTGACTTTC.

This sequence joins TRBV5-8 and TRBJ1-6, with 9 bases matching TRBD1. From germline, CDR1 is SGHTS and CDR2 YDEGEE. V shed 0 bases and J 9 bases; nucleotides not matched to a gene: 4. The CDR3 is made up of 15 amino acids. The CDR3 is CASSLVGGQGSPLHF. The CDR3 DNA reads as TGTGCCAGCAGCTTGGTCGGGGGACAGGGTTCACCCCTCCACTTT.

The V gene is TRBV19, the J gene TRBJ1-5; 8 bases line up with TRBD1. The V gene's germline CDR1 is LNHDA and CDR2 SQIVND (reference sequence). The J segment lost 4 bases and the V segment lost 3 bases, leaving 2 bases of the junction unmatched. This CDR3 region has 14 residues. The CDR3 bases are TGTGCCAGTAGTATCGACAGGGGAAATCAGCCCCAGCATTTT. Translation: CASSIDRGNQPQHF. Variable domain in full (rest from reference TRBV19 and TRBJ1-5): DGGITQSPKYLFRKEGQNVTLSCEQNLNHDAMYWYRQDPGQGLRLIYYSQIVNDFQKGDIAEGYSVSREKKESFPLTVTSAQKNPTAFYLCASSIDRGNQPQHFGDGTRLSIL.

The V gene is TRBV20-1, the J gene TRBJ2-1, with TRBD2 matching over 7 bases. Germline CDR1 and CDR2: DFQATT and SNEGSKA (reference sequence). This CDR3 has 11 amino acids. The CDR3 region has the DNA TGCAGCCGGGGGGCCTACAATGAGCAGTTCTTC. It specifies CSRGAYNEQFF.

The chain employs TRBV7-9 and TRBJ1-4, with a possible D match to TRBD1 (6 bases). V dropped 5 bases and J dropped 10 bases, with 20 bases sitting between them. Looked up from germline, CDR1 is SEHNR and CDR2 is FQNEAQ (reference sequence). The CDR3 is 15 amino acids. The CDR3 DNA is TGTGCCAGCAGCCTAGGGACACTCCAGATTGGAAAACTGTTTTTT. This sequence encodes CASSLGTLQIGKLFF.

The chain links TRBV9 to TRBJ2-1, with 15 positions matching TRBD2. Germline assignment: CDR1 SGDLS and CDR2 YYNGEE. Trimming at V came to 4 bases and at J to 6 bases, leaving 2 bases not matched to a gene. This CDR3 is built from 15 residues. The CDR3 DNA follows: TGTGCCAGCAGCTGGACTAGCGGGGGGGCCAATGAGCAGTTCTTC. This encodes CASSWTSGGANEQFF.

This chain uses TRBV5-1 with TRBJ2-3; D is ambiguous. The CDR3 contains 12 residues. Germline CDR1 and CDR2: SGHRS and YFSETQ. Trimming stripped 1 base from V and 7 bases from J, with 7 bases between. DNA of the CDR3: TGCGCCAGCAGCTTGTTCCAGAATACGCAGTATTTT. Encoded protein: CASSLFQNTQYF.

V is TRBV25-1 and J is TRBJ1-1; possible D gene TRBD1, 5 bases. Trimming stripped 4 bases from V and 8 bases from J, with 8 bases between. Germline V gene lookup returns CDR1 MGHDK and CDR2 SYGVNS. The CDR3 totals 11 residues. The CDR3 protein is CASSGNREAFF. The CDR3 nucleotides are TGTGCCAGCAGTGGAAACAGGGAAGCTTTCTTT.

This chain links TRBV28 with TRBJ1-6; 10 nucleotides match TRBD1. The CDR3 has 15 amino acids. V lost 7 bases and J lost 10; bases outside the gene matches: 10. Germline values: CDR1 MDHEN, CDR2 SYDVKM. DNA for the CDR3: TGTGCCAGCACCCCCCTACGGGACAGGGGCTCACCCCTCCACTTT. Its protein product is CASTPLRDRGSPLHF.

The rearrangement uses TRBV7-2 and TRBJ1-6; TRBD1 aligns across 7 bases. Per the germline V gene, CDR1 is SGHTA and CDR2 is FQGNSA. J was trimmed by 7 bases and V by 3 bases; bases with no gene match: 3. The CDR3 runs to 14 residues. CDR3 protein: CASSFETGNSPLHF. In DNA, the CDR3 is TGTGCCAGCAGCTTTGAGACAGGGAATTCACCCCTCCACTTT.

This chain connects TRBV5-1 to TRBJ2-7; no clear D gene. V lost 7 bases and J lost 3, with 11 bases in between. This CDR3 is built from 12 residues. Germline V gives CDR1 SGHRS, CDR2 YFSETQ. The CDR3 protein is CASSDRGYEQYF. The CDR3 DNA follows: TGCGCCAGCTCTGACCGAGGCTACGAGCAGTACTTC.

The chain employs TRBV5-1 and TRBJ2-5; a possible D gene is TRBD1 (5 bases). Germline V gene sequence: CDR1 SGHRS, CDR2 YFSETQ. V lost 0 bases, J lost 2 bases, and 11 bases lay in between. The CDR3 consists of 15 residues. CDR3 residues: CASSLAATVQETQYF. In DNA, the CDR3 is TGCGCCAGCAGCTTGGCCGCGACAGTTCAAGAGACCCAGTACTTC.

The chain has TRBV12-5 and TRBJ1-1; perhaps TRBD1 as D (5 bases). The V end was cut by 4 bases, the J end by 2 bases, with 11 bases between. This CDR3 has 14 residues. Germline-derived CDR1 and CDR2 are LGHNT and FRNRAP. The chain's CDR3 is CASGSRQSNTEAFF. Here the CDR3 DNA reads TGTGCTAGTGGTTCCCGACAGAGCAACACTGAAGCTTTCTTT.

The chain couples TRBV7-8 to TRBJ2-7, with D possibly matching TRBD2 (5 bases). This CDR3 spans 11 amino acids. V was clipped by 4 bases and J by 7 bases, with 8 bases between them. The V gene's germline CDR1 is SGHVS and CDR2 FQNEAQ. CDR3 in DNA: TGTGCCAGCAGCTCCGAGGGAGAGCAGTACTTC. Translation gives CASSSEGEQYF.

The chain links TRBV7-2 to TRBJ2-7; TRBD1 aligns across 7 bases. Germline V lookup: CDR1 SGHTA, CDR2 FQGNSA. This CDR3 is 13 amino acids long. V dropped 4 bases and J dropped 3; count of bases not matched to a gene: 3. Here the CDR3 DNA reads TGTGCCAGCAGCTCAGGGACAGACTACGAGCAGTACTTC. Its translation: CASSSGTDYEQYF.